This T cell receptor beta chain is drawn from a study of CD8+ T cells in alopecia areata. About the study: Among treated patients, oral tofacitinib was administered at 5 to 10 mg twice daily. The study, taken as a whole, reports: Clonality in the scalp and expanded CD8+ clones ranked among the top 100 were significantly decreased by tofacitinib. Scalp sample data also include resident alphabeta T cells from normal skin.

It was cDNA, reverse transcribed from extracted RNA, that served as the sequencing template. Only in-frame clones appear in the TCRdb table, and some are missing; sequencing was by immunoSEQ multiplex PCR. This table has about 260,000 clones, 60% appearing once. Stated treatment: oral pan-JAK inhibitor, 5-10 mg twice daily. Those with alopecia areata gave lesional scalp punch biopsies and peripheral blood. CDR3 size: 14 residues. The germline V and J ends were trimmed by 5 bases and 2 bases, with 13 bases remaining between them. Germline V gene sequence: CDR1 LNHDA, CDR2 SQIVND (reference sequence). With regard to this clone: Its target is unknown.

The receptor was derived from a human donor with alopecia areata. Sequenced material: CD4+ T cells sorted from blood, taken at week 52, from a patient treated with tofacitinib. The chain joins TRBV19 to TRBJ2-7, with D perhaps matching TRBD2 (5 bases). Written as DNA, the CDR3 is TGTGCCAGTAGTCCGGACTCGGCGGCCTACGAGCAGTACTTC. This codes for CASSPDSAAYEQYF.